This T cell receptor (beta chain) derives from a study of T cell responses to AZD1222 COVID-19 vaccine. V was shortened by 3 bases and J by 7 bases, with 22 bases between the two germline ends. CDR1 is SGHAT, CDR2 FQNNGV, per germline. The CDR3 is 16 residues long. Assay: immunoSEQ multiplex PCR; the TCRdb copy retains only in-frame clones and omits some. The table includes 130,000 to 150,000 clones, 70% to 90% detected once. A few counts support this clone. V gene TRBV11-2 combines with J gene TRBJ2-7; D is possibly TRBD2 (5 bases). The origin of this receptor is an adult who received the AZD1222 COVID-19 vaccine. The starting material was peripheral blood, obtained 28 days after the second AZD1222 dose. CDR3 sequence (DNA): TGTGCCAGCAGCTTTTCCCGGCGAGGGATGGTGGGGGAGCAGTACTTC. Protein sequence: CASSFSRRGMVGEQYF.